This entry describes one T cell receptor beta chain. Original processing notes: By means of reference gene primer amplification, nucleated cell counts were estimated. Only in-frame clones appear in the TCRdb table, and some are missing; sequencing was by immunoSEQ multiplex PCR. V and J calls and clone size are as listed in that table; D and trimming were resolved from the DNA. This table has more than 200,000 clones, roughly nine tenths appearing once. This entry is derived from a study of blood T cell repertoires in COVID-19. Overall study: There were acute and convalescent COVID-19 samples, and they came from the United States, Italy and Spain.

Cohorts were determined from participant-reported clinical history. Germline CDR1 and CDR2: LGHNA and YSLEER. The CDR3 has 15 amino acids. Trimming cost V 0 bases and J 7 bases; bases outside gene matches: 5. The material sequenced was PBMCs or T cells enriched from blood (not recorded which). The TCR sequence derives from a woman in her thirties with acute COVID-19. The chain joins TRBV4-3 to TRBJ2-1, with TRBD2 identical over 8 bases. CDR3 DNA: TGCGCCAGCAGCCAAGAGGGTAGCGGGATAAATGAGCAGTTCTTC. It is translated as CASSQEGSGINEQFF.